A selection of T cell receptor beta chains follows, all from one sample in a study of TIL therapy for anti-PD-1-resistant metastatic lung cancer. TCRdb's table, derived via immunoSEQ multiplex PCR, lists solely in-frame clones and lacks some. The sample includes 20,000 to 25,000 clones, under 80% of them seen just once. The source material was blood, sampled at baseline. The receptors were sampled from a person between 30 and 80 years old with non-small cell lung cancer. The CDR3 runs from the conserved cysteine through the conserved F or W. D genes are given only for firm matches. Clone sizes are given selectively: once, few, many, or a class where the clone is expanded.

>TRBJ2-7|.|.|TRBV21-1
CASSTSIESRDDEQYF
TGTGCCAGCAGCACCTCTATTGAGTCCCGGGATGACGAGCAGTACTTC
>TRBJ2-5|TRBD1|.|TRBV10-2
CASSPRQGQETQYF
TGCGCCAGCAGTCCGCGACAGGGACAAGAGACCCAGTACTTC
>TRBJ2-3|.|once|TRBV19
CASRAGLADTQYF
TGTGCCAGTAGGGCGGGGTTAGCAGATACGCAGTATTTT
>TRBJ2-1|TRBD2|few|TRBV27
CASTQLAAYNEQFF
TGTGCCAGCACCCAACTAGCGGCGTACAATGAGCAGTTCTTC
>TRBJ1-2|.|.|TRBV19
CASSPPTSPNYGYTF
TGTGCCAGTAGTCCCCCGACATCCCCGAACTATGGCTACACCTTC
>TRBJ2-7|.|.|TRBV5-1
CASSSRGSGSYEQYF
TGCGCCAGCAGCTCGAGGGGTAGCGGCTCCTACGAGCAGTACTTC
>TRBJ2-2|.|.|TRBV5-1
CASSLLGRVNTGELFF
TGCGCCAGCAGCTTGCTTGGCAGGGTCAACACCGGGGAGCTGTTTTTT
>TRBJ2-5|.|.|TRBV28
CASSLLTPGPRETQYF
TGTGCCAGCAGTTTATTAACCCCGGGCCCGAGGGAGACCCAGTACTTC
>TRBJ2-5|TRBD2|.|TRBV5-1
CASSLGSGVIQETQYF
TGCGCCAGCAGCTTGGGTAGCGGGGTGATACAAGAGACCCAGTACTTC
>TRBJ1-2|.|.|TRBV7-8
CASSSRQEIYGYTF
TGTGCCAGCAGTTCGAGGCAGGAGATCTATGGCTACACCTTC
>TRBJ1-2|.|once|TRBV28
CASTRAGSSYGYTF
TGTGCCAGCACCCGAGCGGGCAGCTCCTATGGCTACACCTTC
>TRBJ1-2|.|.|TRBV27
CASSLDLIGGYTF
TGTGCCAGCAGTTTGGACCTCATCGGGGGCTACACCTTC
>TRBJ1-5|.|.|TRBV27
CAAKSNQPQHF
TGTGCCGCGAAAAGCAATCAGCCCCAGCATTTT
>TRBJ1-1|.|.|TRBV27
CASSSSQPPDEAFF
TGTGCCAGCAGTTCTTCCCAACCGCCCGACGAAGCTTTCTTT
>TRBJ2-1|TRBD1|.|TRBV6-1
CASWTGSSYNEQFF
TGTGCCAGTTGGACAGGGAGCTCCTACAATGAGCAGTTCTTC
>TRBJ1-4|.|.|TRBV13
CASSSGYGGTNEKLFF
TGTGCCAGCAGCTCGGGGTACGGGGGTACTAATGAAAAACTGTTTTTT
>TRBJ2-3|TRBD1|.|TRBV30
CAWSLFGQGNTDTQYF
TGTGCCTGGAGTCTATTCGGACAGGGAAACACAGATACGCAGTATTTT
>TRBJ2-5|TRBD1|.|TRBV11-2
CASSWDRGDQETQYF
TGTGCCAGCAGTTGGGACAGGGGGGACCAAGAGACCCAGTACTTC
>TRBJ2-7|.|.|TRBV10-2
CASRTGGLGDEQYF
TGCGCCAGCAGAACGGGCGGCCTTGGGGACGAGCAGTACTTC
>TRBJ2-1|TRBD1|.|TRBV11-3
CASSFTLQGYDEQFF
TGTGCCAGCAGCTTCACGCTACAGGGGTATGATGAGCAGTTCTTC
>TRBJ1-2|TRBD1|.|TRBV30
CAWSEMGQAFYGYTF
TGTGCCTGGAGTGAAATGGGACAGGCTTTCTATGGCTACACCTTC
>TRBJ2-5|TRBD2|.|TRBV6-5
CASRSSGRSRETQYF
TGTGCCAGCAGATCAAGCGGGAGGTCAAGAGAGACCCAGTACTTC
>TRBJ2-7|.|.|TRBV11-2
CASSYLKGQGVSEQYF
TGTGCCAGCAGCTATCTCAAGGGGCAGGGTGTGTCCGAGCAGTACTTC
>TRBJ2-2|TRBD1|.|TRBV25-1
CASSQGDTGELFF
TGTGCCAGTTCCCAGGGGGACACCGGGGAGCTGTTTTTT
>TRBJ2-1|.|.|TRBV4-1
CASSQDPQGRNEQFF
TGCGCCAGCAGCCAAGACCCGCAGGGGCGGAATGAGCAGTTCTTC
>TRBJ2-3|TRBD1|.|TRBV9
CASSLTTGRVKDTQYF
TGTGCCAGCAGCCTCACGACAGGGCGGGTGAAAGATACGCAGTATTTT
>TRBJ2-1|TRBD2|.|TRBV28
CASRTAGADEQFF
TGTGCCAGCAGGACAGCGGGAGCAGATGAGCAGTTCTTC
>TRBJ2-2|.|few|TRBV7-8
CASSLAQATGELFF
TGTGCCAGCAGCTTAGCACAGGCCACCGGGGAGCTGTTTTTT
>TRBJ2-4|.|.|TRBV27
CASRIFRDKKNIQYF
TGTGCCAGCAGAATATTCCGGGACAAAAAAAACATTCAGTACTTC
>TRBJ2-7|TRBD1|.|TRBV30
CAWTTGGYEQYF
TGTGCCTGGACGACAGGGGGGTACGAGCAGTACTTC
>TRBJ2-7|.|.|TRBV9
CASSVGASEQYF
TGTGCCAGCAGCGTTGGAGCGAGCGAGCAGTACTTC